The subject of this entry is one T cell receptor beta chain. Assay used: immunoSEQ multiplex PCR; TCRdb lists only in-frame clones, some missing. Of about 12,000 clones listed, approximately 65% are singletons. The source of the sample is a study of tumor-infiltrating lymphocytes in localized non-small cell lung cancer. On the study more broadly: Patients included smokers and never-smokers with various histologies, some sampled after neoadjuvant chemotherapy. Each patient gave resected tumor and non-adjacent uninvolved lung tissue.

The receptor was derived from a human donor with non-small cell lung cancer. Sequencing was carried out using uninvolved lung tissue not adjacent to the tumor.

The CDR3 sequence is CASRDINTGELFF. CDR3 bases: TGTGCCAGCAGGGATATAAACACCGGGGAGCTGTTTTTT. The V call is TRBV6-4, the J call TRBJ2-2; D is uncertain. CDR1 is MRHNA, CDR2 SNTAGT, per germline. This CDR3 is built from 13 residues. The V end was cut by 6 bases, the J end by 2 bases, with 7 bases between.